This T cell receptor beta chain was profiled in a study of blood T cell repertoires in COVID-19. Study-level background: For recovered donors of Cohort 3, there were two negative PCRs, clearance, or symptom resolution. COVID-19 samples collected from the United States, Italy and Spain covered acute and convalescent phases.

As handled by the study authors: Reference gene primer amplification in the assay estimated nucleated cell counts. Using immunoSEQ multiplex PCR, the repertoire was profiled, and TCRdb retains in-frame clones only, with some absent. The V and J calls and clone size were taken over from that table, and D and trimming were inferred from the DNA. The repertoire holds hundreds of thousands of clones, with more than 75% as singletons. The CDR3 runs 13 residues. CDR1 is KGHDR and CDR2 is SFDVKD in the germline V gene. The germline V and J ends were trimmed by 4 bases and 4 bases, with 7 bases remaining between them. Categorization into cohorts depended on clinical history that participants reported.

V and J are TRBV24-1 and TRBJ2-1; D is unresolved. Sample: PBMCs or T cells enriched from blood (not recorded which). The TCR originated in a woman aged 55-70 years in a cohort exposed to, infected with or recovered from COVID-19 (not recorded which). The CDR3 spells CATSEPGYNEQFF. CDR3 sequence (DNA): TGTGCCACCAGTGAGCCCGGGTACAATGAGCAGTTCTTC.